This TCR beta chain came from a study of blood T cell repertoires in COVID-19. Study in general: Spain, Italy and the United States supplied samples that represented acute and convalescent COVID-19. From T cells, B-cell-depleted T cells, or PBMCs came the material, which was cDNA or gDNA.

The CDR3 has 15 residues. The germline CDR1 and CDR2 sequences are SGHAT and FQNNGV. The junction had 3 bases not matched to a gene; V was cut back by 5 bases and J by 2 bases. While infection was still active, Seattle patients were enrolled and then followed longitudinally. In the source study's methods: It was from reference gene primer amplification that nucleated cell counts were estimated. Here immunoSEQ multiplex PCR was the method, and the copy in TCRdb shows in-frame clones only, minus some. The DNA was the basis for D and trimming; V, J and clone size are from that table. The sample holds around 190,000 clones, about four fifths seen once.

The sequence was collected from a woman aged 60 to 75 with COVID-19, enrolled during active disease. The V call is TRBV11-2, the J call TRBJ2-7, with 13 positions matching TRBD2. Sequencing was done on a sample of peripheral blood. The CDR3 is CASSLGLAGTYEQYF. The CDR3 DNA reads as TGTGCCAGCAGCCTGGGACTAGCGGGGACCTACGAGCAGTACTTC.